Presented here are 15 T cell receptor beta chains from one specimen sequenced in a study of pediatric ulcerative colitis. Assay used: immunoSEQ multiplex PCR; TCRdb lists only in-frame clones, some missing. The sample includes 57,000 or so clones, about 87% of them seen just once. The sequencing sample was made of blood. The receptor set was obtained from a boy between 5 and 17 years old who was a control in a study of pediatric ulcerative colitis.

The chain couples TRBV25-1 to TRBJ1-2; possible D gene TRBD1, 6 bases. Looked up from germline, CDR1 is MGHDK and CDR2 is SYGVNS. CDR3 length: 15 amino acids. The V end was cut by 8 bases, the J end by 2 bases, with 18 bases between. The DNA for the CDR3 is TGTGCCAGCCAAGATAGCGGACAGTCCAACTATGGCTACACCTTC. Its translation is CASQDSGQSNYGYTF.

The chain carries TRBV7-6 and TRBJ1-2, with D perhaps matching TRBD1 (5 bases). V dropped 5 bases and J dropped 8 bases, with 15 bases sitting between them. The CDR3 has 13 residues. The V gene's germline CDR1 is SGHVS and CDR2 FNYEAQ. CDR3 coding DNA: TGTGCCAGCAGCCTGGACAAACTCAAAGGCTACACCTTC. Translation: CASSLDKLKGYTF.

This chain connects TRBV19 to TRBJ2-7, with no clear D. The CDR3 runs to 14 residues. Germline-derived CDR1 and CDR2 are LNHDA and SQIVND (reference sequence). V was trimmed by 0 bases and J by 4 bases, leaving 10 bases between them. The CDR3 region has the DNA TGTGCCAGTAGTATAGAGACCTACCGGTACGAGCAGTACTTC. The encoded protein is CASSIETYRYEQYF.

V and J are TRBV5-1 and TRBJ2-7; D may be TRBD2 (5 bases). This CDR3 region has 14 residues. The V end was cut by 4 bases, the J end by 6 bases, with 17 bases between. Germline assignment: CDR1 SGHRS and CDR2 YFSETQ. CDR3 protein: CASSVYGEPSEQYF. The DNA of the CDR3 is TGCGCCAGCAGCGTCTACGGGGAACCCTCCGAGCAGTACTTC.

The chain recombines TRBV7-5 with TRBJ2-7; the table calls TRBD1, which could not be checked here. TRBV7-5 is termed a pseudogene. The CDR3 is 15 residues long. The CDR3 coding sequence is TGTGCCAGAAGCTACCCTGGACAGGGCCGGGACGAGCAGTACTTC. This gives the protein CARSYPGQGRDEQYF.

The chain couples TRBV28 to TRBJ1-3; D possibly corresponds to TRBD1 (6 bases). The CDR3 runs 19 residues. V was trimmed by 4 bases and J by 1 base, leaving 23 bases between them. Germline V gene data show CDR1 as MDHEN and CDR2 as SYDVKM. The CDR3 region has the DNA TGTGCCAGCAGTTCAACAGCAGGGGTTTGGGTAGTTTCTGGAAACACCATATATTTT. Translated, it gives CASSSTAGVWVVSGNTIYF.

The chain uses TRBV7-6 and TRBJ1-1, with D tentatively TRBD1 (6 bases). The CDR3 extends over 15 amino acids. Germline-derived CDR1 and CDR2 are SGHVS and FNYEAQ. V was pared by 5 bases and J by 1 base, with 14 bases between. The CDR3 DNA reads as TGTGCCAGCAGCGCCTCCGGCAGGGGGAACACTGAAGCTTTCTTT. This gives the protein CASSASGRGNTEAFF.

This chain links TRBV2 with TRBJ2-7, with D unclear. This CDR3 spans 14 amino acids. The germline CDR1 and CDR2 sequences are SNHLY and FYNNEI. V lost 3 bases and J lost 5, with 14 bases in between. CDR3 amino acids: CASSDSGITHEQYF. As DNA, the CDR3 is TGTGCCAGCAGTGATTCTGGGATAACCCACGAGCAGTACTTC. Based on the CDR3 plus reference TRBV2 and TRBJ2-7, the full variable domain is EPEVTQTPSHQVTQMGQEVILRCVPISNHLYFYWYRQILGQKVEFLVSFYNNEISEKSEIFDDQFSVERPDGSNFTLKIRSTKLEDSAMYFCASSDSGITHEQYFGPGTRLTVT.

J is TRBJ2-1 and V is TRBV6-5; 11 positions match TRBD1. Germline values: CDR1 MNHEY, CDR2 SVGAGI. Losses at the gene ends were 6 bases for V and 12 bases for J; bases not matched to a gene: 4. The CDR3 covers 12 residues. The CDR3 nucleotides are TGTGCCAGCAGCAAGGACAGGGGGCGGCAGTTCTTC. Protein: CASSKDRGRQFF.

The chain is built from TRBV6-6 and TRBJ2-7, with a possible D match to TRBD1 (6 bases). V was shortened by 5 bases and J by 1 base, with 12 bases between the two germline ends. Germline V gives CDR1 MNHNY, CDR2 SVGAGI (reference sequence). The CDR3 length is 14 residues. Here the CDR3 reads CASSRGGKSYEQYF. In DNA form, the CDR3 reads TGTGCCAGCAGTCGAGGGGGTAAATCCTACGAGCAGTACTTC.

The genes are TRBV4-3 and TRBJ2-3; D tentatively reads TRBD1 or TRBD2 (5 bases each). Trimming removed 5 bases from V and 6 bases from J, with 12 bases in between. The CDR3 sequence is 13 residues long. The germline CDR1 and CDR2 sequences are LGHNA and YSLEER. The CDR3 sequence is CASSERQRDTQYF. The CDR3 coding sequence is TGCGCCAGCAGCGAGCGACAGCGGGATACGCAGTATTTT.

The V and J genes are TRBV5-1 and TRBJ2-2; perhaps TRBD2 as D (6 bases). Germline V gives CDR1 SGHRS, CDR2 YFSETQ. This CDR3 spans 14 amino acids. With 2 bases removed from V and 7 bases from J, the gap between germline ends came to 12 bases. In DNA, the CDR3 is TGCGCCAGCAGCTTAAACGGGGGTTACGGGGAGCTGTTTTTT. Translation: CASSLNGGYGELFF.

The chain is built from TRBV27 and TRBJ2-4; TRBD1 matches 12 bases. Unmatched junction bases numbered 10, after V lost 5 bases and J lost 8 bases. The CDR3 loop spans 16 amino acids. Germline-derived CDR1 and CDR2 are MNHEY and SMNVEV (reference sequence). The CDR3 region has the DNA TGTGCCAGCAGTCGAATAGGGACAGGGGGCTGGGACATTCAGTACTTC. Its protein product is CASSRIGTGGWDIQYF.

This clone was observed once. This rearrangement joins TRBV27 to TRBJ2-7; 10 positions agree with TRBD2. V shed 5 bases, J shed 3 bases, and the junction held 13 bases outside the gene matches. Per germline, CDR1 MNHEY and CDR2 SMNVEV (reference sequence). The CDR3 spans 17 residues. The CDR3 protein is CASSTWLAGAGGYEQYF. The CDR3 nucleotides are TGTGCCAGCAGTACTTGGCTAGCGGGAGCTGGGGGCTACGAGCAGTACTTC.

The rearrangement uses TRBV5-4 and TRBJ1-2; 7 nucleotides align to TRBD1. Germline CDR1 and CDR2: SGHNT and YYREEE (reference sequence). V shed 3 bases, J shed 7 bases, and the junction held 9 bases outside the gene matches. This CDR3 has 14 residues. CDR3 nucleotides: TGTGCCAGCAGCTATGACAGGGTGCTACTTGGCTACACCTTC. Protein product: CASSYDRVLLGYTF.